Listed here is a single T cell receptor beta chain. Primers used in a second PCR of about 6 to 11 cycles were a sample-barcoded 5' primer and a J-beta primer mix. One entry per CDR3 protein, called by TCRdb with MiXCR from the 5' RACE reads. The table lists more than 1.4 million distinct CDR3 sequences, 42% of them singletons. These data belong to a study of blood T cells in healthy people across ages. The CDR3 is 14 residues long. Trimming removed 0 bases from V and 3 bases from J, with 7 bases in between. Germline V gene sequence: CDR1 SGDLS, CDR2 YYNGEE. The sequenced material came from blood. The receptor was isolated from a woman in her late teens or twenties in good health. The chain couples TRBV9 to TRBJ2-1, with D perhaps given as TRBD1 or TRBD2 (5 bases each). Here the CDR3 reads CASSVGDGYNEQFF. Written as DNA, the CDR3 is TGTGCCAGCAGCGTAGGGGACGGCTACAATGAGCAGTTCTTC.